A selection of T cell receptor beta chains follows, all from one sample in a study of shared T cell receptors in the human thymus. Clones were read by immunoSEQ multiplex PCR, and TCRdb kept only the in-frame ones, dropping some. The repertoire includes more than 300,000 clones, around 95% of them detected once, and around 0.019% sits in the top ten. The sequencing sample was made of thymocytes. The source of these receptors is a human donor. CDR3s include the opening cysteine and the closing phenylalanine or tryptophan. A D gene is named only where the DNA matches it firmly. Not every row has a clone size; where given, it reads once, few, many or a size class.

j_gene,abundance,v_gene,d_gene,CDR3nt,CDR3aa
TRBJ1-5,NA,TRBV5-6,NA,TGTGCCAGCAGCTATGGGACGGGGTATAGCAATCAGCCCCAGCATTTT,CASSYGTGYSNQPQHF
TRBJ2-3,NA,TRBV2,NA,TGTGCCAGCATGCCTAGCTTCCTAGCTACTATAATATCTACGCAGTATTTT,CASMPSFLATIISTQYF
TRBJ2-3,NA,TRBV10-3,NA,TGTGCCATCAGTGAGGAGGCTAGTCGTTTTACGCAGTATTTT,CAISEEASRFTQYF
TRBJ1-1,few,TRBV18,TRBD1,TGTGCCAGCTCCCCGAACAGGGACAGGGCAGCTTTCTTT,CASSPNRDRAAFF
TRBJ2-7,once,TRBV27,NA,TGTGCCAGCAGTTCCCAGGGGCCCTACGAGCAGTACTTC,CASSSQGPYEQYF
TRBJ1-2,once,TRBV28,NA,TGTGCCAGCAGTTTAGGCCGTACCTATGGCTACACCTTC,CASSLGRTYGYTF
TRBJ2-5,NA,TRBV7-2,TRBD2,TGTGCCAGCAGCTTGGACGGACTAGCGGGAGTAAGGGAGACCCAGTACTTC,CASSLDGLAGVRETQYF
TRBJ2-1,NA,TRBV27,NA,TGTGCCAGCAGTTTTCGTCTCGCGGGTCAATACAATGAGCAGTTCTTC,CASSFRLAGQYNEQFF
TRBJ2-5,NA,TRBV11-3,NA,TGTGCCAGCAGCACCACCCCCCCAGAGACCCAGTACTTC,CASSTTPPETQYF
TRBJ2-3,NA,TRBV28,TRBD2,TGTGCCAGCAGTCTCAGGGGGACTAGCGGGAGGGCCGCGGGAGATACGCAGTATTTT,CASSLRGTSGRAAGDTQYF
TRBJ2-1,NA,TRBV7-9,NA,TGTGCCAGCAGCTTAGCCCCGAGCTCCTACAATGAGCAGTTCTTC,CASSLAPSSYNEQFF
TRBJ2-7,NA,TRBV11-2,TRBD2,TGTGCCAGCAGGCGACTAGCGGGAGTACGCTACGAGCAGTACTTC,CASRRLAGVRYEQYF
TRBJ2-7,NA,TRBV27,TRBD1,TGTGCCAGCAGTTTTTACCATACGTTGGACAGGGGCATCAACGAGCAGTACTTC,CASSFYHTLDRGINEQYF
TRBJ1-4,NA,TRBV18,NA,TGTGCCAGCTCACCAAGACCGCTCGCGGGGGCGGAAACTAATGAAAAACTGTTTTTT,CASSPRPLAGAETNEKLFF
TRBJ2-7,NA,TRBV29-1,NA,TGCAGCGTGCGGTGGCGGGGGCGGTACGAGCAGTACTTC,CSVRWRGRYEQYF
TRBJ2-1,NA,TRBV11-2,NA,TGTGCCAGCAACCTATACTACGGGGACTACAATGAGCAGTTCTTC,CASNLYYGDYNEQFF
TRBJ2-3,once,TRBV28,NA,TGTGCCAGCAGCAGTGGGGATACGCAGTATTTT,CASSSGDTQYF
TRBJ2-5,NA,TRBV28,NA,TGTGCCAGCAGTTTAGTTCCCCGGGGGGAGACCCAGTACTTC,CASSLVPRGETQYF
TRBJ2-1,NA,TRBV7-6,NA,TGTGCCAGCAGCTTGTGGGGGCCCGAGCAGTTCTTC,CASSLWGPEQFF
TRBJ1-3,NA,TRBV5-6,NA,TGTGCCAGCAGCTCTCACAGCCCAAGCTCTGGAAACACCATATATTTT,CASSSHSPSSGNTIYF
TRBJ2-2,NA,TRBV27,NA,TGTGCCAGCAGCAAAGGAAGGGGCTGTGGCGACACCGGGGAGCTGTTTTTT,CASSKGRGCGDTGELFF
TRBJ1-3,NA,TRBV18,NA,TGTGCCAGCTCACCCTTCGCGACAGGACGCCTTTCTTCTGGAAACACCATATATTTT,CASSPFATGRLSSGNTIYF
TRBJ2-5,NA,TRBV30,NA,TGTGCCTGGACTAGCCCCGGAACACCGGAGACCCAGTACTTC,CAWTSPGTPETQYF
TRBJ2-7,NA,TRBV28,TRBD1,TGTGCCAGCAGTTTAATCTGGACAGGTAATGGAACCTACGAGCAGTACTTC,CASSLIWTGNGTYEQYF
TRBJ2-1,NA,TRBV7-2,TRBD2,TGTGCCAGCAGCTCACGGCTAGCGGAATCCTACAATGAGCAGTTCTTC,CASSSRLAESYNEQFF
TRBJ2-3,NA,TRBV28,NA,TGTGCCAGCAGTTTAAATCTAGGCTACTACACAGATACGCAGTATTTT,CASSLNLGYYTDTQYF
TRBJ2-5,NA,TRBV30,TRBD2,TGTGCCTGGAGGAGGGCGACTAGCCCTTACCAAGAGACCCAGTACTTC,CAWRRATSPYQETQYF
TRBJ2-5,NA,TRBV15,TRBD2,TGTGCCACCAGCAGAGGGGCTAGCGGGTACCAAGAGACCCAGTACTTC,CATSRGASGYQETQYF
TRBJ2-7,NA,TRBV28,TRBD2,TGTGCCACCTCAACCGGGAGGCTGAGGCTTTGTGAGCGGAAAATCTCCTACGAGCAGTACTTC,CATSTGRLRLCERKISYEQYF
TRBJ2-5,NA,TRBV5-4,NA,TGTGCCAGCAGCCTCCGGACCTATCGGGAGACCCAGTACTTC,CASSLRTYRETQYF
TRBJ1-1,NA,TRBV5-1,NA,TGCGCCAGCAGCTCACCCCACAGGGCTTTGAACACTGAAGCTTTCTTT,CASSSPHRALNTEAFF
TRBJ1-5,NA,TRBV7-2,TRBD1,TGTGCCAGCAGCTTAAGTGGGGCAGGGGGCCAGCCCCAGCATTTT,CASSLSGAGGQPQHF
TRBJ2-5,NA,TRBV25-1,TRBD1,TGTGCCAGCAGGGGACAGGGCGAGGGGTTACAAGAGACCCAGTACTTC,CASRGQGEGLQETQYF
TRBJ2-1,NA,TRBV19,NA,TGTGCCACGTCTCGGGCGGGTGTTGGGAATGAGCAGTTCTTC,CATSRAGVGNEQFF
TRBJ2-7,few,TRBV10-1,NA,TGCGCCAGCAGTGAGGCCTACGAGCAGTACTTC,CASSEAYEQYF
TRBJ2-3,NA,TRBV2,NA,TGTGCCAGCGGAAGGGCAGATACGCAGTATTTT,CASGRADTQYF
TRBJ2-7,NA,TRBV27,TRBD2,TGTGCCAGCAGTCCGGGACTAGCGGGAGCCCACGAGCAGTACTTC,CASSPGLAGAHEQYF
TRBJ2-7,NA,TRBV7-4,TRBD2,TGTGCCAGCAGCTTAGTCCTAGCGGGAGACGCAGGGGCCTACGAGCAGTACTTC,CASSLVLAGDAGAYEQYF
TRBJ2-2,NA,TRBV7-2,TRBD2,TGTGCCAGCAGTCTGCCTGCTAGCGGCAACACCGGGGAGCTGTTTTTT,CASSLPASGNTGELFF
TRBJ1-2,NA,TRBV4-3,NA,TGCGCCAGCAGCCCCTCCCGAGGACACCGTTCGAACTATGGCTACACCTTC,CASSPSRGHRSNYGYTF
TRBJ2-5,NA,TRBV18,NA,TGTGCCAGCTCACCACCCCGAGCAGAGACCCAAGAGACCCAGTACTTC,CASSPPRAETQETQYF
TRBJ1-2,NA,TRBV6-5,NA,TGTGCCAGCAGTTACAGGGGGGTAAACTATGGCTACACCTTC,CASSYRGVNYGYTF